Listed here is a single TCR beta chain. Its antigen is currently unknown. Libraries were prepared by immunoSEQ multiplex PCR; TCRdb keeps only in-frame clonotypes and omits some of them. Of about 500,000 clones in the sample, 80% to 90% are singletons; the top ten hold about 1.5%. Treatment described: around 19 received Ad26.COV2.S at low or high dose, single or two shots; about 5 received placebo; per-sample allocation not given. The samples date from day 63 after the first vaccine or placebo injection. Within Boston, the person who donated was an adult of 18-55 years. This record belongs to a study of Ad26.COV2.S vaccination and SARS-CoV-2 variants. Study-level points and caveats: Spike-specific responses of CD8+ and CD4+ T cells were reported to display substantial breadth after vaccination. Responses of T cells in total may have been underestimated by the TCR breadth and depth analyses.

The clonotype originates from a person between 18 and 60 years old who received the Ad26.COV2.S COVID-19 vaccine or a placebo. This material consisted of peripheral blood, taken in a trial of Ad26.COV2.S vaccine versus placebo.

The chain's CDR3 is CASSQANWGSRGPGELFF. CDR3 DNA sequence: TGTGCCAGCAGCCAAGCCAACTGGGGGAGTCGAGGGCCCGGGGAGCTGTTTTTT. The chain couples TRBV3-1 (or the pseudogene TRBV3-2) to TRBJ2-2; D is tentatively TRBD1 or TRBD2 (5 bases each). The CDR3 spans 18 residues. V lost 1 base and J lost 6, with 21 bases in between. Germline V gene sequence: CDR1 LGHDT, CDR2 YNNKEL (reference sequence).